The rows below give T cell receptor beta chains drawn from one sample of a study of long-term antiretroviral therapy in people with HIV. Sequencing used immunoSEQ multiplex PCR; TCRdb keeps in-frame clones, though not all of them. The table shows around 19,000 clones, with 80% occurring only once. Sequenced here: unsorted PBMCs, sampled 2.9 years after starting antiretroviral therapy. These receptor sequences come from a woman in her twenties or thirties with HIV. The CDR3 runs from the conserved cysteine through the conserved F or W. The D gene is left open where the match is weak. Some rows mark clone size as missing; the rest say once, few, many or name a class of expanded clone.

D	size	J	V	DNA	CDR3
NA	few	TRBJ1-2	TRBV30	TGTGCCTGGAACGCGCACGTTGGCTACACCTTC	CAWNAHVGYTF
NA	NA	TRBJ1-5	TRBV6-5	TGTGCCAGCAGTTCCTCAGGTCCTCCGCCCCAGCATTTT	CASSSSGPPPQHF
TRBD1	NA	TRBJ2-7	TRBV28	TGTGCCAGCAGTTTATCCTACAGGGGCTACGAGCAGTACTTC	CASSLSYRGYEQYF
TRBD2	once	TRBJ2-1	TRBV6-5	TGTGCCAGCAGTCAGGTGGGGGGGTCCGATGAGCAGTTCTTC	CASSQVGGSDEQFF
TRBD2	NA	TRBJ2-1	TRBV11-3	TGTGCCAGCAGCCAAGGGCTAGCGGGGGCCCTTGAGCAGTTCTTC	CASSQGLAGALEQFF
TRBD1	NA	TRBJ1-4	TRBV5-8	TGTGCCAGCACTGTGACAGGGGCGGAAAAACTGTTTTTT	CASTVTGAEKLFF
TRBD1	NA	TRBJ1-2	TRBV4-1	TGCGCCAGCAGGGGGCTCGGGACAGGCTTAGGCTACACCTTC	CASRGLGTGLGYTF
NA	NA	TRBJ2-3	TRBV19	TGTGCCAGTAGTCGAACGGACAGCACAGATACGCAGTATTTT	CASSRTDSTDTQYF
NA	NA	TRBJ2-2	TRBV10-3	TGTGCCATCAGTGAGTCGAATGGCCAGCACACCGGGGAGCTGTTTTTT	CAISESNGQHTGELFF
NA	few	TRBJ2-6	TRBV4-2	TGTGCCAGCAGCCAAGGGATAAGGTCAGGCAACGTCCTGACTTTC	CASSQGIRSGNVLTF
TRBD1	NA	TRBJ1-2	TRBV11-1	TGTGCCAGCAGCTTAGAAGGACAGGGGCAGAGCGGCTACACCTTC	CASSLEGQGQSGYTF
NA	medium-sized	TRBJ2-7	TRBV4-1	TGCGCCAGCAGCCAGACACTACAGGGTATCGACGAGCAGTACTTC	CASSQTLQGIDEQYF
NA	NA	TRBJ2-7	TRBV19	TGTGCCAGTAGTATAAAGGAAGGTGTCGAGCAGTACTTC	CASSIKEGVEQYF
NA	NA	TRBJ2-7	TRBV6-1	TGTGCCAGCAGTGACAGACGGGGATCCTACGAGCAGTACTTC	CASSDRRGSYEQYF
NA	NA	TRBJ1-1	TRBV11-2	TGTGCCAGCAGCTTATTCCAGGTTGAAGCTTTCTTT	CASSLFQVEAFF
TRBD1	few	TRBJ1-3	TRBV18	TGTGCCAGCTCAGCTGGACAGGGCGCCTCGTCTGGAAACACCATATATTTT	CASSAGQGASSGNTIYF
NA	once	TRBJ1-1	TRBV10-3	TGTGCCATCAGACAATTTGGGGATTCTGACACTGAAGCTTTCTTT	CAIRQFGDSDTEAFF
NA	NA	TRBJ1-5	TRBV7-9	TGTGCCAGCAGCTTAGGGGATCAGTACAATCAGCCCCAGCATTTT	CASSLGDQYNQPQHF
NA	NA	TRBJ2-1	TRBV5-1	TGCGCCAGCAGCTTGGGGGGTTTCGGCCATGAGCAGTTCTTC	CASSLGGFGHEQFF
NA	NA	TRBJ1-1	TRBV7-9	TGTGCCAGCAGCCCACTCATCCCTCCCATGAACACTGAAGCTTTCTTT	CASSPLIPPMNTEAFF
NA	NA	TRBJ2-1	TRBV27	TGTGCCAGCAGTCCGCGGGATATTACCGACAATGAGCAGTTCTTC	CASSPRDITDNEQFF
NA	NA	TRBJ1-4	TRBV6-1	TGTGCCAGCAGTGAAAACCCCCAAAAAGGCAGGGCGACGTTTTTT	CASSENPQKGRATFF
NA	NA	TRBJ2-5	TRBV10-1	TGCGCCAGCAGTGATGAGGTGGGGGAGACCCAGTACTTC	CASSDEVGETQYF
NA	few	TRBJ1-1	TRBV20-1	TGCAGTGCGAGGCGGAACACTGAAGCTTTCTTT	CSARRNTEAFF
NA	NA	TRBJ2-2	TRBV7-9	TGTGCCAGCAGCTTAGCAAGGCCCATGTCCGGGGAGCTGTTTTTT	CASSLARPMSGELFF
NA	NA	TRBJ2-7	TRBV5-1	TGCGCCAGCAGCTTGCTGTCGGAAATCTACGAGCAGTACTTC	CASSLLSEIYEQYF
NA	few	TRBJ1-2	TRBV6-1	TGTGCCAGCAGTGAATACAGGGTCTATGGCTACACCTTC	CASSEYRVYGYTF
NA	NA	TRBJ1-1	TRBV5-1	TGCGCCAGCAGCTTGGACCCTCTAGGGATCGCTGAAGCTTTCTTT	CASSLDPLGIAEAFF
NA	NA	TRBJ2-5	TRBV5-4	TGTGCCAGCAGCTTTGAGGCAGCCGAAGAGACCCAGTACTTC	CASSFEAAEETQYF
NA	NA	TRBJ1-5	TRBV5-8	TGTGCCAGCAGCTTACGGTGGGATCAGCCCCAGCATTTT	CASSLRWDQPQHF
NA	NA	TRBJ2-4	TRBV4-2	TGTGCCAGCAGCCAAGATCCCCAGGTGGCGGGGACCAAAAACATTCAGTACTTC	CASSQDPQVAGTKNIQYF
TRBD1	NA	TRBJ1-5	TRBV7-2	TGTGCCAGCAGCTCCGACAGGGGGCTCAATCAGCCCCAGCATTTT	CASSSDRGLNQPQHF
TRBD1	NA	TRBJ2-3	TRBV5-1	TGCGCCAGCAGTGGTTGGATGGGGACAGGGGTCACAGATACGCAGTATTTT	CASSGWMGTGVTDTQYF
TRBD1	NA	TRBJ2-5	TRBV7-2	TGTGCCAGCAGCTTAAGGGGCCGGATGACAGGGGTCCAAGAGACCCAGTACTTC	CASSLRGRMTGVQETQYF
NA	NA	TRBJ2-3	TRBV7-8	TGTGCCAGCAGCTCAGGACAGCCGAGACCCACAGATACGCAGTATTTT	CASSSGQPRPTDTQYF
TRBD2	NA	TRBJ2-2	TRBV27	TGTGTGATAATGGGACTAGCCGGGGAGCTGTTTTTT	CVIMGLAGELFF
TRBD1	NA	TRBJ1-2	TRBV6-5	TGTGCCAGCAGCTGGGACAGCTACTATGGCTACACCTTC	CASSWDSYYGYTF
NA	NA	TRBJ2-1	TRBV5-1	TGCGCCAGCGGGCCAGGGACCGGGGGCCCCCATGAGCAGTTCTTC	CASGPGTGGPHEQFF
TRBD1	NA	TRBJ1-4	TRBV27	TGTGCCAGCAGCTCTCAGGGGGCGCGGACTAATGAAAAACTGTTTTTT	CASSSQGARTNEKLFF
TRBD1	NA	TRBJ2-6	TRBV7-8	TGTGCCAGCAGCTTTTTCGGGACAGACAACGTCCTGACTTTC	CASSFFGTDNVLTF
NA	few	TRBJ1-2	TRBV6-1	TGTGCCAGCGACCCGACAGGCCCGTTTTATGGCTACACCTTC	CASDPTGPFYGYTF
TRBD1	NA	TRBJ1-4	TRBV18	TGTGCCAGCTCACCCCGGACAGGGGAAAAACTGTTTTTT	CASSPRTGEKLFF